This T cell receptor beta chain is from a study of blood T cell repertoires in COVID-19. Study overall: Acute and convalescent COVID-19 specimens originated in the United States, Italy and Spain.

In germline, CDR1 is MNHNY, CDR2 SVGAGI (reference sequence). V was clipped by 5 bases and J by 2 bases; unmatched bases: 8. There are 16 residues in the CDR3. Per the study methods: For nucleated cells, counts were estimated from reference gene primer amplification. Data came from immunoSEQ multiplex PCR; TCRdb stores just in-frame clones and leaves some out. Clonal size and the V and J genes are those of that table, whereas D and trimming came from the DNA. This sample has about 190,000 clones, with around 79% found just once. The receptor was isolated from a man aged 50 to 59 who had recovered from COVID-19. The sample comprised peripheral blood. The chain has TRBV6-6 and TRBJ2-7; TRBD1 agrees at 11 bases. The CDR3 sequence: CASSPVQDRGPYEQYF. The CDR3 bases are TGTGCCAGCAGTCCCGTCCAGGACAGGGGGCCCTACGAGCAGTACTTC.